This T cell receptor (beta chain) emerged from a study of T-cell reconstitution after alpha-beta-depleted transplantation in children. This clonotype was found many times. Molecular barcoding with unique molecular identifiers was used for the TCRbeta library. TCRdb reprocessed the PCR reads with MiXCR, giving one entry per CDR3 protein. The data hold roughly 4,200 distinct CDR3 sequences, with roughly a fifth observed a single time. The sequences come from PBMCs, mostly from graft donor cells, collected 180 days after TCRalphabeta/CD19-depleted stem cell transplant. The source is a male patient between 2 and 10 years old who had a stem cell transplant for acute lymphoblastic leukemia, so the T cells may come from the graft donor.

The CDR3 protein is CASSPTDRDSPLHF. The CDR3 region has the DNA TGTGCCAGCAGCCCAACTGACAGGGATTCACCCCTCCACTTT. This chain links TRBV7-6 with TRBJ1-6; 7 nucleotides agree with TRBD1. The CDR3 spans 14 residues. The germline CDR1 and CDR2 sequences are SGHVS and FNYEAQ. Unmatched junction bases numbered 6, after V lost 5 bases and J lost 8 bases. Supplemented by reference TRBV7-6 and TRBJ1-6, the full variable domain reads GAGVSQSPRYKVTKRGQDVALRCDPISGHVSLYWYRQALGQGPEFLTYFNYEAQQDKSGLPNDRFSAERPEGSISTLTIQRTEQRDSAMYRCASSPTDRDSPLHFGNGTRLTVT.